The clone carrying this T cell receptor (beta chain) was recorded only once. The data belong to a study of blood T cell repertoires in COVID-19. On the study more broadly: In each case, the material was cDNA or gDNA derived from T cells, B-cell-depleted T cells, or PBMCs.

Clones were read by immunoSEQ multiplex PCR, and TCRdb kept only the in-frame ones, dropping some. The table shows approximately 250,000 clones, with over 70% occurring only once. This receptor was obtained from a human donor in a cohort sampled during active COVID-19. Input material: peripheral blood.

CDR3 in amino acids: CASSDRSGGAFNEQFF. In DNA form, the CDR3 reads TGTGCCAGCAGTGACAGGAGCGGGGGGGCCTTCAATGAGCAGTTCTTC. The V and J genes are TRBV6-1 and TRBJ2-1, with 10 bases identical to TRBD2. This CDR3 has 16 residues. V dropped 3 bases and J dropped 6; count of bases not matched to a gene: 8. CDR1 is MNHNS and CDR2 is SASEGT in the germline V gene.